The clone carrying this T cell receptor (beta chain) was detected a few times. No antigen is known for it. Use of 60 Vbeta and 13 Jbeta primers characterized the PCR. TCRdb's table, derived via immunoSEQ multiplex PCR, lists solely in-frame clones and lacks some. The table records fewer than 250,000 clones, 74% of them present only once. The CDR3 length is 13 residues. V lost 8 bases, J lost 7 bases, and 18 bases lay in between. CDR1 and CDR2 from the germline V gene are MNHEY and SMNVEV (reference sequence). The sample is drawn from a study of cytomegalovirus exposure and HLA in healthy donors. Study-level points and caveats: Most of the CMV-associated TCR beta chains (in a later analysis) appeared to be HLA-restricted.

The sequence derives from a woman aged 25 to 39 in good health and CMV-seropositive. The chain uses TRBV27 and TRBJ2-7, with D possibly matching TRBD1 (6 bases). The specimen was PBMCs. CDR3 loop: CASGWTESGEQYF. CDR3 nucleotide sequence: TGTGCCAGCGGCTGGACAGAGTCGGGGGAGCAGTACTTC.